The clone carrying this T cell receptor (beta chain) was detected many times. The data belong to a study of T-cell reconstitution after alpha-beta-depleted transplantation in children. CDR3 length: 15 amino acids. Germline values: CDR1 LGHNA, CDR2 YSLEER. The germline V and J ends were trimmed by 1 base and 10 bases, with 14 bases remaining between them. Unique molecular identifiers were incorporated when the TCRbeta library was constructed. TCRdb re-derived calls from the PCR reads in MiXCR, one entry per CDR3 protein. The table records roughly 220,000 distinct CDR3 sequences, 7.5% to 10% of them present only once.

The chain is built from TRBV4-3 and TRBJ1-6; D is ambiguous. The source material was PBMCs from the stem cell graft donor, sampled from the stem cell graft. The sequence derives from a human donor who donated a stem cell graft to a child with SCID. The CDR3 sequence is CASSQVLSLGSPLHF. CDR3 sequence (DNA): TGCGCCAGCAGCCAAGTTCTTTCCCTGGGCTCACCCCTCCACTTT.